The next 23 T cell receptor beta chains were all read from a single sample in a study of glioma-infiltrating T cells. Amplification of TCR alpha and beta CDR3 regions from RNA used iRepertoire nested multiplex PCR. TCRdb re-analysed the multiplex PCR reads in MiXCR, keeping a single row per CDR3 protein. The sample yields approximately 93,000 distinct CDR3 sequences, about 37% seen once. The specimen was glioma tissue, nonneoplastic brain tissue, or PBMCs (not recorded which). These receptors were taken from a human donor with low-grade glioma or glioblastoma, undergoing nonglioma brain surgery, or in good health (not recorded which).

Ten or more counts support this clonotype. V and J are TRBV6-1 and TRBJ1-6; D gene uncertain. Trimming removed 2 bases at V and 9 bases at J, with 2 bases between. The CDR3 length is 11 residues. The germline V gene encodes CDR1 MNHNS and CDR2 SASEGT. The DNA for the CDR3 is TGTGCCAGCAGTGAAAGTTCACCCCTCCACTTT. It specifies CASSESSPLHF.

Worth noting for this clonotype: Here the CDR3 omits its conserved ending phenylalanine or tryptophan, so a read error is the likely source. The rearrangement uses TRBV2 and TRBJ2-7; 7 bases line up with TRBD1. Germline V gives CDR1 SNHLY, CDR2 FYNNEI. The CDR3 length is 15 residues. Here the CDR3 reads CASSEMGQMTYEQYL. The CDR3 nucleotides are TGTGCCAGTAGTGAAATGGGACAGATGACCTACGAGCAGTACTTG.

This clonotype was detected ten times or more. The chain combines TRBV5-4 with TRBJ1-1; maybe TRBD1 (6 bases). V dropped 4 bases and J dropped 1 base, with 11 bases sitting between them. This CDR3 has 14 residues. Germline lookup yields CDR1 SGHNT and CDR2 YYREEE (reference sequence). The CDR3 protein is CASSLQGQNTEAFF. The DNA of the CDR3 is TGTGCCAGCAGCCTCCAGGGGCAGAACACTGAAGCTTTCTTT.

In this sample, this clonotype turned up many times. V usage is TRBV7-9 and J usage is TRBJ1-4; TRBD1 matches at 11 bases. Germline V gene data show CDR1 as SEHNR and CDR2 as FQNEAQ (reference sequence). V was pared by 5 bases and J by 2 bases, with 4 bases of the junction left unmatched. The CDR3 sequence is 16 residues long. The CDR3 sequence: CASSLGQGATNEKLFF. In DNA, the CDR3 is TGTGCCAGCAGCCTAGGACAGGGGGCGACTAATGAAAAACTGTTTTTT.

This clonotype was recorded many times. This sequence joins TRBV18 and TRBJ2-1; D is unclear. The CDR3 sequence is 15 residues long. The V gene lost 1 base and the J gene lost 4 bases, with 11 bases spanning the gap. Germline loops: CDR1 KGHSH, CDR2 LQKENI. CDR3 amino acids: CASSPRGYGYNEQFF. CDR3 nucleotides: TGTGCCAGCTCACCACGCGGTTATGGATACAATGAGCAGTTCTTC.

Remarks on this clonotype: A much larger clone differs by one base, so this may be a read error. The chain couples TRBV5-1 to TRBJ2-7; tentatively, D is TRBD1 (8 bases). This CDR3 has 15 residues. The germline V gene encodes CDR1 SGHRS and CDR2 YFSETQ. With 1 base removed from V and 5 bases from J, the gap between germline ends came to 16 bases. The DNA for the CDR3 is TGCGCCAGCAGCTTGAGCGGGACAGGCCCCCACGAGCAGTACTTC. Translated, it gives CASSLSGTGPHEQYF.

A word on this clonotype: The junction departs from germline at one end; a sequencing error may be responsible. The J gene is TRBJ2-1, the V gene TRBV6-1; tentatively, D is TRBD2 (5 bases). The CDR3 runs 14 residues. The V gene's germline CDR1 is MNHNS and CDR2 SASEGT. CDR3 in amino acids: CSSIQEGLYNDHFF. CDR3 coding DNA: TGCTCCAGCATCCAAGAGGGATTATACAATGATCATTTCTTC.

This sequence joins TRBV3-1 and TRBJ2-1; D may be TRBD2 (5 bases). Germline V lookup: CDR1 LGHDT, CDR2 YNNKEL (reference sequence). The CDR3 runs to 14 residues. Trimming took off 0 bases at V and 11 bases at J, with 14 bases between the two ends. The DNA of the CDR3 is TGTGCCAGCAGCCAAGATCTAGGGAGCGGTAAGCAGTTCTTC. This encodes CASSQDLGSGKQFF.

This clonotype was detected many times. This chain uses TRBV5-4 with TRBJ2-3; D ambiguous. Per the germline V gene, CDR1 is SGHNT and CDR2 is YYREEE (reference sequence). V was cut by 0 bases and J by 3 bases, with 11 bases left in between. The CDR3 covers 15 residues. CDR3 sequence: CASSLVPSRTDTQYF. The CDR3 coding sequence is TGTGCCAGCAGCTTGGTACCCTCTAGAACAGATACGCAGTATTTT.

This clonotype was detected ten times or more. This chain joins TRBV3-1 and TRBJ2-7; 8 bases map to TRBD1. The CDR3 totals 14 residues. The germline V gene has CDR1 LGHDT and CDR2 YNNKEL (reference sequence). Trimming cost V 3 bases and J 5 bases; bases outside gene matches: 6. The CDR3 DNA follows: TGTGCCAGCAGCCACGGCCAGGGGGCTCACGAGCAGTACTTC. Amino acids: CASSHGQGAHEQYF.

The chain links TRBV2 to TRBJ2-7; 8 bases fit TRBD1. The V gene end was trimmed by 7 bases and the J gene end by 5 bases; junction bases not matched to a gene: 10. The CDR3 spans 14 residues. CDR1 SNHLY and CDR2 FYNNEI come from the germline V gene. The CDR3 DNA reads TGTGCCAGCATCCCGAACGGACAGGGCCACGAGCAGTACTTC. It codes for CASIPNGQGHEQYF.

This clonotype was observed many times. The CDR3 region is CSASSVNTEAFF. Written as DNA, the CDR3 is TGCAGTGCTAGTTCCGTGAACACTGAAGCTTTCTTT. The chain carries TRBV20-1 and TRBJ1-1, with unresolved D. V gave up 3 bases and J gave up 0 bases, with 5 bases separating them. Germline V gene data show CDR1 as DFQATT and CDR2 as SNEGSKA (reference sequence). The CDR3 runs 12 residues.

J is TRBJ2-1 and V is TRBV18, with D uncertain. This CDR3 has 16 amino acids. Germline values: CDR1 KGHSH, CDR2 LQKENI. Trimming shortened V by 4 bases and J by 3 bases, and 16 bases separated the two germline ends. The CDR3 DNA sequence: TGTGCCAGCTCACTAGTAGGCGGTCGAAGCTACAATGAGCAGTTCTTC. This gives the protein CASSLVGGRSYNEQFF.

This clonotype was seen only once. The chain couples TRBV28 to TRBJ2-1; D possibly corresponds to TRBD2 (5 bases). Germline V gene data show CDR1 as MDHEN and CDR2 as SYDVKM. V was trimmed by 6 bases and J by 4 bases, leaving 13 bases between them. This CDR3 has 14 amino acids. DNA for the CDR3: TGTGCCAGCAGGAGGACTGGATATTACAATGAGCAGTTCTTC. Amino acids: CASRRTGYYNEQFF.

This clonotype was detected many times. The chain has TRBV7-2 and TRBJ2-7; weak D call: TRBD1 (6 bases). V was cut by 4 bases and J by 2 bases, with 18 bases left in between. Per the germline V gene, CDR1 is SGHTA and CDR2 is FQGNSA. The CDR3 extends over 16 amino acids. CDR3 amino acids: CASSSRASGQPYEQYF. CDR3 bases: TGTGCCAGCAGCTCAAGGGCCTCCGGACAGCCCTACGAGCAGTACTTC.

The chain links TRBV6-6 to TRBJ2-2; 7 bases are a match to TRBD2. Germline CDR1 and CDR2: MNHNY and SVGAGI (reference sequence). Trimming took 11 bases from V and 8 from J; bases not matched to a gene: 17. CDR3 size: 15 residues. DNA for the CDR3: TGTGCCGGCGGTTACGTGGCGGGAGTTTCGGGGGAGCTGTTTTTT. Encoded protein: CAGGYVAGVSGELFF.

In the case of this clonotype: With a much larger clone just one base away, this may be a read error. This chain links TRBV2 with TRBJ2-4; D not certain. The CDR3 has 15 residues. Per the germline V gene, CDR1 is SNHLY and CDR2 is FYNNEI. DNA for the CDR3: TGTGCCAGCTCACCCGATTCCGGTAGGAAAATCATTCAGTACTTC. Translated: CASSPDSGRKIIQYF.

This clonotype was seen ten or more times. The rearrangement links TRBV6-6 to TRBJ2-1; D perhaps matches TRBD1 (5 bases). Trimming took off 0 bases at V and 8 bases at J, with 11 bases between the two ends. This CDR3 is built from 14 residues. The germline V gene has CDR1 MNHNY and CDR2 SVGAGI (reference sequence). For the CDR3, the DNA is TGTGCCAGCAGTTACTCGACGACAGTTGATGAGCAGTTCTTC. This encodes CASSYSTTVDEQFF.

The genes are TRBV9 and TRBJ2-5, with D tentatively TRBD2 (6 bases). V lost 2 bases, J lost 3 bases, and 8 bases lay in between. Germline-derived CDR1 and CDR2 are SGDLS and YYNGEE. The CDR3 spans 13 residues. This chain's CDR3 is CASSVGGKETQYF. For the CDR3, the DNA is TGTGCCAGCAGCGTCGGGGGAAAAGAGACCCAGTACTTC.

A remark on this clonotype: A read error may be the cause here, since a much bigger clone is one base away. The gene calls are TRBV5-6 and TRBJ1-5, with TRBD1 identical over 9 bases. From germline, CDR1 is SGHDT and CDR2 YYEEEE. The CDR3 totals 14 residues. CDR3 loop: CASSWGTGNHPQHF. The CDR3 DNA reads TGTGCCAGCAGCTGGGGGACAGGGAATCATCCCCAGCATTTT.

As concerns this clonotype: At one of its ends the junction is not consistent with the germline gene, which may arise from a read error. This chain uses TRBV6-2 or TRBV6-3 with TRBJ2-7, with TRBD2 as a possible D gene (7 bases). Germline-derived CDR1 and CDR2 are MNHEY and SVGEGT. CDR3 length equals 13 residues. The chain's CDR3 is CASTWRGGYEQCF. The CDR3 DNA reads TGTGCCAGCACCTGGAGGGGGGGCTACGAGCAGTGCTTC.

This clonotype was detected ten times or more. The V gene is TRBV5-4, the J gene TRBJ1-2; D perhaps matches TRBD1 (5 bases). Trimming stripped 2 bases from V and 3 bases from J, with 8 bases between. This CDR3 spans 13 amino acids. Germline-derived CDR1 and CDR2 are SGHNT and YYREEE (reference sequence). The CDR3 reads CASSFGGDYGYTF. The DNA of the CDR3 is TGTGCCAGCAGCTTCGGGGGGGACTATGGCTACACCTTC.

This clonotype has at least ten counts. The rearrangement uses TRBV24-1 and TRBJ2-1; the match to TRBD1 covers 9 bases. The CDR3 loop spans 18 amino acids. Germline trimming cut 4 bases from V and 2 bases from J; bases unmatched to any gene: 11. Germline lookup yields CDR1 KGHDR and CDR2 SFDVKD. In DNA form, the CDR3 reads TGTGCCACCAGTGACCCAACCGTGACAGGGGGAACCTACAATGAGCAGTTCTTC. This sequence encodes CATSDPTVTGGTYNEQFF.